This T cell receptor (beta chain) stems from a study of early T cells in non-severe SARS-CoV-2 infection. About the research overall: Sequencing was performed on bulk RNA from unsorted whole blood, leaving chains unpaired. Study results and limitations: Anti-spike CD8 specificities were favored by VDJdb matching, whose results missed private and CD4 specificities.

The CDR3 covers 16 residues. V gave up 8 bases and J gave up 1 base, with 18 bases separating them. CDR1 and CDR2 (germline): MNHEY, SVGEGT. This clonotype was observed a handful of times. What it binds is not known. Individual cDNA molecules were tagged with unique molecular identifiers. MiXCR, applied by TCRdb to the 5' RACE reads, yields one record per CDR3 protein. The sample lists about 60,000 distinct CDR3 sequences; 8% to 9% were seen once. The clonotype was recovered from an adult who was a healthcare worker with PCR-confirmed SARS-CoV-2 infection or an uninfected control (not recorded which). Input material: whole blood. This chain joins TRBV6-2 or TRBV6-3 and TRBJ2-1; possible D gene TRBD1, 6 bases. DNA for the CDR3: TGTGCCAGCGGACACAGGGACCTCCGATCCTACAATGAGCAGTTCTTC. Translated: CASGHRDLRSYNEQFF.